Only a few counts were recorded for the clone carrying this T cell receptor beta chain. It may be a read error: a sequence one base away is much more abundant. This sample includes further DNA sequences coding for the same CDR3. The method was immunoSEQ multiplex PCR; TCRdb's version includes in-frame clones alone and lacks a portion of them. There are under 6,000 clones in the sample; approximately 76% occur only once, and 35% to 40% lies in the top ten. This sample stems from a study of graft-versus-host responses after intestinal transplantation. The ends were cut back, 1 base at V and 5 bases at J, with 17 bases in the middle. Germline V gene data show CDR1 as LGHNA and CDR2 as YSLEER. The CDR3 totals 16 residues.

The TCR originated in a human patient who received an intestinal transplant, so some T cells may come from the graft donor. The gene calls are TRBV4-3 and TRBJ1-1; D might be TRBD1 (6 bases). The sample here was PBMCs, taken roughly 540 days after intestinal transplant. The CDR3 reads CASSQGTGYTSTEAFF. In DNA, the CDR3 is TGCGCCAGCAGCCAAGGTACAGGGTACACCTCGACTGAAGCTTTCTTT.